This TCR beta chain was captured by sequencing in a study of blood T cell repertoires in COVID-19. This clone was picked up a small number of times. The data were produced by immunoSEQ multiplex PCR, yet TCRdb's version contains in-frame clones alone and is incomplete. The table has 310,000 or so clones, roughly 90% seen once. This CDR3 spans 14 amino acids. Germline values: CDR1 SNHLY, CDR2 FYNNEI. V trimming: 10 bases; J trimming: 1 base; junction bases outside the gene matches: 7. J is TRBJ2-7 and V is TRBV2; 10 bases match TRBD2. This sequence was found in a young man who had recovered from COVID-19. Sequenced input: peripheral blood. The CDR3 nucleotides are TGTGCCACAAGACTACTAGCGGGGTCCTACGAGCAGTACTTC. Protein product: CATRLLAGSYEQYF.